This TCR beta chain is drawn from a study of blood T cell repertoires in COVID-19. Method: immunoSEQ multiplex PCR; TCRdb's copy keeps in-frame clones and lacks some. The sample lists around 700,000 clones; 80% to 90% were seen once. Germline CDR1 and CDR2: SGDLS and YYNGEE. The CDR3 covers 18 residues. J was trimmed by 0 bases and V by 3 bases; bases with no gene match: 7. The J gene is TRBJ2-1, the V gene TRBV9, with 12 bases identical to TRBD2. Sequencing used peripheral blood. This receptor was taken from a woman aged 18-30 years with acute or convalescent COVID-19. The CDR3 is CASSEGTSGLRSYNEQFF. CDR3 DNA: TGTGCCAGCAGCGAGGGGACTAGCGGGCTCCGCTCCTACAATGAGCAGTTCTTC.